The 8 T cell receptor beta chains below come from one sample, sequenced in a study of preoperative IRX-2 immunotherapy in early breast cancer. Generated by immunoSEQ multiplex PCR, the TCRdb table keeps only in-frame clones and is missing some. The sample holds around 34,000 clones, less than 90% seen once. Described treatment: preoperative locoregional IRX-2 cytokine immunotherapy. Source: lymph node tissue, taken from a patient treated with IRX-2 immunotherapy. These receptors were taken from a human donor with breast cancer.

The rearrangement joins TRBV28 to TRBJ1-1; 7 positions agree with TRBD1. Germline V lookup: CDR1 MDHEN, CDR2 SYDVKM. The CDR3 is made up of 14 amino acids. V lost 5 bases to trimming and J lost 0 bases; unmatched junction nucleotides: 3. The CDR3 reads CASSRGQLNTEAFF. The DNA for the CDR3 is TGTGCCAGCAGTCGGGGACAGTTGAACACTGAAGCTTTCTTT.

The CDR3 nucleotides are TGTGCCTGGAGGGGGGCTAGCAGTGGGCTATTTTACGAGCAGTACTTC. Amino acids: CAWRGASSGLFYEQYF. The V gene is TRBV30, the J gene TRBJ2-7, with D possibly TRBD1 on 6 matching bases. V was cut by 3 bases and J by 4 bases, with 22 bases left in between. CDR3 size: 16 residues. Looked up from germline, CDR1 is GTSNPN and CDR2 is SVGIG (reference sequence).

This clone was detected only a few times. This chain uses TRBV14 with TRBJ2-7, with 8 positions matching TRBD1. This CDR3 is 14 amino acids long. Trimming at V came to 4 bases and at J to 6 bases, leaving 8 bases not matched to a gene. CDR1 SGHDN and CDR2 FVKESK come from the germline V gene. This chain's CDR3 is CASSRTLTGVEQYF. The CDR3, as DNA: TGTGCCAGCAGCCGAACCCTGACAGGGGTCGAGCAGTACTTC.

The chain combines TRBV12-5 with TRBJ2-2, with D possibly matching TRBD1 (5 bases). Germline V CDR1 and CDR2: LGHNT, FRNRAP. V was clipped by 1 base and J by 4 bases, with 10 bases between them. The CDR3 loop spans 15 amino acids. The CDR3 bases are TGTGCTAGTGGTTTGGGGCAGGGCTCCACCGGGGAGCTGTTTTTT. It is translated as CASGLGQGSTGELFF.

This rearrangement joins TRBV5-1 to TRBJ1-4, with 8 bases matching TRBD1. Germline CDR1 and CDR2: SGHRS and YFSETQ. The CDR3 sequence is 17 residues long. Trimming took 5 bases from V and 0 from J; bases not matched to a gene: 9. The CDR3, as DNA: TGCGCCAGCAGACCTGGGACAGGCATATCAACTAATGAAAAACTGTTTTTT. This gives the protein CASRPGTGISTNEKLFF.

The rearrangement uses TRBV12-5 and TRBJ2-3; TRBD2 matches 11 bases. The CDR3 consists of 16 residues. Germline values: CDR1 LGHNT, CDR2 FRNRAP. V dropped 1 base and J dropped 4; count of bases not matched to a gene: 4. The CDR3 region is CASGLGASGGPDTQYF. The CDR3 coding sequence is TGTGCTAGTGGTTTGGGAGCTAGCGGGGGGCCAGATACGCAGTATTTT.

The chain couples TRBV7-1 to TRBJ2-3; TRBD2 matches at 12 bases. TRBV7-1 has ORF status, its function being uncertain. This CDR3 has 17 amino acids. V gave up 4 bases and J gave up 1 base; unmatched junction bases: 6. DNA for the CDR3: TGTGCCAGCAGCTTAAGACTAGCGGGAGATGGCACAGATACGCAGTATTTT. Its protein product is CASSLRLAGDGTDTQYF.

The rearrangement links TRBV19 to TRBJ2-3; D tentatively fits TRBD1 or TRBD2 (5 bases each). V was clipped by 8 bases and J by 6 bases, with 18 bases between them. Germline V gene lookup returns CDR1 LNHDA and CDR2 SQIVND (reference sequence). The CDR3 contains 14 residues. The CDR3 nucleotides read TGTGCCAGTGGACTGAGGCTAAGGGGCGATACGCAGTATTTT. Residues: CASGLRLRGDTQYF.